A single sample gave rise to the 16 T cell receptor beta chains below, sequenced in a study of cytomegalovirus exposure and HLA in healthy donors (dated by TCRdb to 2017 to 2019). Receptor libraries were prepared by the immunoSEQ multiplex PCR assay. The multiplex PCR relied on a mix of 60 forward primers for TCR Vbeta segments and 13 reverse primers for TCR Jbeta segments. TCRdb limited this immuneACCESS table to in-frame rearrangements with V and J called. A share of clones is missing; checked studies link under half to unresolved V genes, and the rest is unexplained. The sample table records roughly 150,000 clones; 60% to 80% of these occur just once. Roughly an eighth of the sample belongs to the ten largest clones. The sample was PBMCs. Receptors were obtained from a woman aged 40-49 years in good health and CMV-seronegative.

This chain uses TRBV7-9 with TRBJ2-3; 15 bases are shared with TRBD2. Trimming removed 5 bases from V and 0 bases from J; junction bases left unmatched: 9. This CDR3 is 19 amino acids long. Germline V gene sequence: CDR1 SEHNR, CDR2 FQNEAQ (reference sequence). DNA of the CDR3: TGTGCCAGCAGCCTACTGGGACTAGCGGGGGGATCTAGCACAGATACGCAGTATTTT. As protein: CASSLLGLAGGSSTDTQYF.

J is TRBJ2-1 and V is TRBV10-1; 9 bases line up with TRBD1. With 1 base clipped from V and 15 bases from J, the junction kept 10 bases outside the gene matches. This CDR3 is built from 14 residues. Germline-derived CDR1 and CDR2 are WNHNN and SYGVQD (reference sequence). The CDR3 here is CASSEYRDREDRFF. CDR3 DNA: TGCGCCAGCAGTGAGTACCGGGACAGGGAGGACAGGTTCTTC.

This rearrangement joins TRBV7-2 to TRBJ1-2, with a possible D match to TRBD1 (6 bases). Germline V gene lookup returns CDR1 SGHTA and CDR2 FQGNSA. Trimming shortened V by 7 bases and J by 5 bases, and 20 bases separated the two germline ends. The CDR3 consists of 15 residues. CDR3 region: CASNPELGAGYGYTF. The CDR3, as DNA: TGTGCCAGCAACCCCGAATTGGGGGCAGGGTATGGCTACACCTTC.

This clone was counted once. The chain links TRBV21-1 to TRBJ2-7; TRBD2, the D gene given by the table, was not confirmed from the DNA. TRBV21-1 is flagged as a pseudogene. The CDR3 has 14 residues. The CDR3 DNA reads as TGTGCTAGTAGCAAGCAGAACGCGGCATACGAGCAGTACTTC. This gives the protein CASSKQNAAYEQYF.

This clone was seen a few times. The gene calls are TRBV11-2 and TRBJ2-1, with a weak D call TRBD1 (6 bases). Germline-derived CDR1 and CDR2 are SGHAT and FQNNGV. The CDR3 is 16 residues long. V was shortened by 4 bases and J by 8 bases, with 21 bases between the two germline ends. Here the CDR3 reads CASSSLTGRRADEQFF. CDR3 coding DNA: TGTGCCAGCAGCTCCTTGACAGGACGAAGGGCGGATGAGCAGTTCTTC.

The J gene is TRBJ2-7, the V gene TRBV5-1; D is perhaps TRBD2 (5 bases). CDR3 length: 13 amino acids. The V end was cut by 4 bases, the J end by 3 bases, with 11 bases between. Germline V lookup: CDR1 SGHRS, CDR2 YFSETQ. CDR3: CASSPGWDYEQYF. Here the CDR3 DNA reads TGCGCCAGCAGCCCGGGGTGGGACTACGAGCAGTACTTC.

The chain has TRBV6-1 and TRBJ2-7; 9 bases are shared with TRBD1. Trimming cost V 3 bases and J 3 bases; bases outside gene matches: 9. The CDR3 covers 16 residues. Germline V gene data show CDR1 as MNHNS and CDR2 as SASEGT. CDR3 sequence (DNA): TGTGCCAGCAGTGACTACGTCACAGGGGGCCACTACGAGCAGTACTTC. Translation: CASSDYVTGGHYEQYF.

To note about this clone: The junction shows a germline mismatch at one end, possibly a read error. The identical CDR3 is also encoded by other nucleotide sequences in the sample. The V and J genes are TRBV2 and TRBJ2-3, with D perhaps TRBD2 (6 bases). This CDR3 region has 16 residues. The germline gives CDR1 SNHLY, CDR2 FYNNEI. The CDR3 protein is CASSEVGGVSTDTQYF. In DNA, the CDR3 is TGCGCCAGCAGTGAAGTAGGCGGGGTGTCCACAGATACGCAGTATTTT.

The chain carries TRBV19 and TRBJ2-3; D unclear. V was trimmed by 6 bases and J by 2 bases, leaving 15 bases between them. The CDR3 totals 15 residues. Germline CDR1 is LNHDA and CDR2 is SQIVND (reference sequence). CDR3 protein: CASSQSTTVTDTQYF. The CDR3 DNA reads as TGTGCCAGTAGCCAAAGTACCACGGTCACAGATACGCAGTATTTT.

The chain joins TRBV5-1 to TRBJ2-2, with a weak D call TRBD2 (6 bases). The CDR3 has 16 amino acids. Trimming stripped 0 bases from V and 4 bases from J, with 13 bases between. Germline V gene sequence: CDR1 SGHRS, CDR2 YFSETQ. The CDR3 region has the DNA TGCGCCAGCAGCTTGGATGGAGGGGCGGGCACCGGGGAGCTGTTTTTT. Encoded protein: CASSLDGGAGTGELFF.

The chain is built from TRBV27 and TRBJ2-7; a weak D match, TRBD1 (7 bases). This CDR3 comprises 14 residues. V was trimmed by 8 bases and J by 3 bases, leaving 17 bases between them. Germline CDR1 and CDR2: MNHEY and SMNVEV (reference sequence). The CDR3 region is CASGLQGRLYEQYF. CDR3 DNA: TGTGCCAGCGGGCTACAGGGGAGGCTCTACGAGCAGTACTTC.

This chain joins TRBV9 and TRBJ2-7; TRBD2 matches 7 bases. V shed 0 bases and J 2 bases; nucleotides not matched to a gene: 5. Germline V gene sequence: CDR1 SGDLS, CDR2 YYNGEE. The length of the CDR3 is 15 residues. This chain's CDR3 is CASSVDAGATYEQYF. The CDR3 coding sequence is TGTGCCAGCAGCGTAGACGCGGGAGCGACCTACGAGCAGTACTTC.

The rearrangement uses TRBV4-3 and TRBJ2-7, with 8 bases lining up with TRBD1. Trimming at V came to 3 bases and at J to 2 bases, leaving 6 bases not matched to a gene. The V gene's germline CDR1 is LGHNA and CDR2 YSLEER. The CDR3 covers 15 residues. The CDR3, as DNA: TGCGCCAGCAGCCAGTGGACAGGGTGGACCTACGAGCAGTACTTC. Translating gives CASSQWTGWTYEQYF.

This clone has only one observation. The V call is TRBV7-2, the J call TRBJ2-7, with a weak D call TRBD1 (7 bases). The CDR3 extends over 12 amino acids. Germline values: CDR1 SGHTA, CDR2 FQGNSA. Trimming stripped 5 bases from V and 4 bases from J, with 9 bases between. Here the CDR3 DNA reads TGTGCCAGCAGCCCAGGGGGGTACGAGCAGTACTTC. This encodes CASSPGGYEQYF.

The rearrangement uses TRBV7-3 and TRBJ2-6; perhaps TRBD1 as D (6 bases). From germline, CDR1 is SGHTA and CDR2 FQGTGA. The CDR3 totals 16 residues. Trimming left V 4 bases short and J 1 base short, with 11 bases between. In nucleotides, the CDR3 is TGTGCCAGCAGCTCAATCAGGGGTTCTGGGGCCAACGTCCTGACTTTC. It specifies CASSSIRGSGANVLTF.

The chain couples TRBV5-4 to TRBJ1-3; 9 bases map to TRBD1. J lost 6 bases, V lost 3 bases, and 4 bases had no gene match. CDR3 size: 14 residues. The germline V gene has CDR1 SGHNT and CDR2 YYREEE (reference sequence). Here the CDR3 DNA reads TGTGCCAGCAGCTATGGACAGGGGTCAAACACCATATATTTT. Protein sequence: CASSYGQGSNTIYF.